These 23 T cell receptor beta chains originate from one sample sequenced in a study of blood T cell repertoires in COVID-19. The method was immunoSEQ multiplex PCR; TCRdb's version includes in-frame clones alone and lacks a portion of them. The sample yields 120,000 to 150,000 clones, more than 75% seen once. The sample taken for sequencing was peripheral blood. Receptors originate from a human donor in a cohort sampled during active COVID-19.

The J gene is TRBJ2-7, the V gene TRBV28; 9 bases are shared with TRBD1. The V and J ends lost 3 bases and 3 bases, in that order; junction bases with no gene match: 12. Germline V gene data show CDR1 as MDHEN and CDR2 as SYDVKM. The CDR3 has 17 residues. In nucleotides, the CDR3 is TGTGCCAGCAGTTTGGACGATCGGGACAGGGAAGGCTACGAGCAGTACTTC. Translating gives CASSLDDRDREGYEQYF.

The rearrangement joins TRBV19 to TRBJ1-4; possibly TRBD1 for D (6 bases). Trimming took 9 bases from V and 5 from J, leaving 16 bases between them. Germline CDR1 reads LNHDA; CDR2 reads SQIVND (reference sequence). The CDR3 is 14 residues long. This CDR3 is CARGTGQGNEKLFF. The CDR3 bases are TGTGCCAGGGGGACGGGGCAGGGGAATGAAAAACTGTTTTTT.

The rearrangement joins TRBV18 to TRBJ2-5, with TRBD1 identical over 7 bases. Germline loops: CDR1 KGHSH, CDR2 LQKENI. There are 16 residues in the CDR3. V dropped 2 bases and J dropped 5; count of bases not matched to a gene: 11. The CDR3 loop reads CASSPNGRGKMETQYF. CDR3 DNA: TGTGCCAGCTCACCAAACGGCAGGGGGAAAATGGAGACCCAGTACTTC.

CDR3 DNA sequence: TGTGCCAGCAGTGACAGACTAGCGGGGGGCCTTAGCACAGATACGCAGTATTTT. Its protein product is CASSDRLAGGLSTDTQYF. The chain employs TRBV6-1 and TRBJ2-3, with 13 bases identical to TRBD2. Germline lookup yields CDR1 MNHNS and CDR2 SASEGT. Trimming removed 3 bases from V and 0 bases from J; junction bases left unmatched: 6. This CDR3 spans 18 amino acids.

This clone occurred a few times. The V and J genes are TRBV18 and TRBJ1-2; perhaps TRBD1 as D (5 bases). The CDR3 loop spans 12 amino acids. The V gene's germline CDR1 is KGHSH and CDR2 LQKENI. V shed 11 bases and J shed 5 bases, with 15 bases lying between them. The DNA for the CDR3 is TGTGCCTCGGAGCAGGGCCCGTATGGCTACACCTTC. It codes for CASEQGPYGYTF.

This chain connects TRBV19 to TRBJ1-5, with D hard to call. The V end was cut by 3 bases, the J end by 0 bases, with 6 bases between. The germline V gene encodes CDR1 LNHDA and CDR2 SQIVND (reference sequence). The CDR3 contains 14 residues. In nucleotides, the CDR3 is TGTGCCAGTAGTATGGCAAATAGCAATCAGCCCCAGCATTTT. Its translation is CASSMANSNQPQHF.

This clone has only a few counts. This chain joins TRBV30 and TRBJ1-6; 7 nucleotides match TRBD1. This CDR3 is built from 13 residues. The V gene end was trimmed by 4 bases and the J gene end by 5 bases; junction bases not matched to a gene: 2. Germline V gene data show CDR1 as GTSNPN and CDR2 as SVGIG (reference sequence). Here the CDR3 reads CAWTGTDNSPLHF. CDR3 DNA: TGTGCCTGGACCGGGACAGATAATTCACCCCTCCACTTT. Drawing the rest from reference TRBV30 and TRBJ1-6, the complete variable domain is SQTIHQWPATLVQPVGSPLSLECTVEGTSNPNLYWYRQAAGRGLQLLFYSVGIGQISSEVPQNLSASRPQDRQFILSSKKLLLSDSGFYLCAWTGTDNSPLHFGNGTRLTVT.

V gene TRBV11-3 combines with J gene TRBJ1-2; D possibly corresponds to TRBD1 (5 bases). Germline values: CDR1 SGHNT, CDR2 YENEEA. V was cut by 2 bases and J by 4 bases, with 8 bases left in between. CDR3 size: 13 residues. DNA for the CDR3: TGTGCCAGCAGCTTACAGGGAACCTATGGCTACACCTTC. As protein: CASSLQGTYGYTF. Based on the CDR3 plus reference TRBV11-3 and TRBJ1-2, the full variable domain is EAGVVQSPRYKIIEKKQPVAFWCNPISGHNTLYWYLQNLGQGPELLIRYENEEAVDDSQLPKDRFSAERLKGVDSTLKIQPAELGDSAVYLCASSLQGTYGYTFGSGTRLTVV.

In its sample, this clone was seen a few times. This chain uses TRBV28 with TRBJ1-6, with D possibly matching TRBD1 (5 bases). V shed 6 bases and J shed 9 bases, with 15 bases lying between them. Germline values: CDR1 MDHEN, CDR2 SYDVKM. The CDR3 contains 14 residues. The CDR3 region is CASSQTVSTSPLHF. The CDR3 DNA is TGTGCCAGCAGCCAGACAGTGTCCACTTCACCCCTCCACTTT. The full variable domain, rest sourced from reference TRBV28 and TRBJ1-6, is DVKVTQSSRYLVKRTGEKVFLECVQDMDHENMFWYRQDPGLGLRLIYFSYDVKMKEKGDIPEGYSVSREKKERFSLILESASTNQTSMYLCASSQTVSTSPLHFGNGTRLTVT.

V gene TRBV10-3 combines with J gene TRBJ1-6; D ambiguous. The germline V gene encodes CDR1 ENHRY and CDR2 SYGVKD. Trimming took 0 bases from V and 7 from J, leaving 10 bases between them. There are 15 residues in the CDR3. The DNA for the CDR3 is TGTGCCATCAGTGAGTCGAGGGATGGGAATTCACCCCTCCACTTT. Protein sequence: CAISESRDGNSPLHF.

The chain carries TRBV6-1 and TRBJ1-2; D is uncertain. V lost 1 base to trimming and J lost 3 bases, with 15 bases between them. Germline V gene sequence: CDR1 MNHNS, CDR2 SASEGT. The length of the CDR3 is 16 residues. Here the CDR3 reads CASSEGESGIYYGYTF. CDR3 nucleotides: TGTGCCAGCAGTGAAGGTGAATCCGGGATCTACTATGGCTACACCTTC.

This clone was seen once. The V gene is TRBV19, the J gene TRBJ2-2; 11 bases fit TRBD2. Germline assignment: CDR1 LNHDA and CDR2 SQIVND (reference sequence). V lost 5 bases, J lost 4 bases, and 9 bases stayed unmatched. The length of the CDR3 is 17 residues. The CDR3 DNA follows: TGTGCCAGTAGTCCCGTAGCGGGAGGGCCCTCCACCGGGGAGCTGTTTTTT. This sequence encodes CASSPVAGGPSTGELFF.

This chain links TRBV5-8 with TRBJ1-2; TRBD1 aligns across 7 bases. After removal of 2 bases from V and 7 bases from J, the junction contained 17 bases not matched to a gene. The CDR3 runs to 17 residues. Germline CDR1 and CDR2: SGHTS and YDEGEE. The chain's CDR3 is CASSFRLHTTGFSGYTF. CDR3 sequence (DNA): TGTGCCAGCAGCTTTCGGCTCCATACGACAGGGTTTAGTGGCTACACCTTC.

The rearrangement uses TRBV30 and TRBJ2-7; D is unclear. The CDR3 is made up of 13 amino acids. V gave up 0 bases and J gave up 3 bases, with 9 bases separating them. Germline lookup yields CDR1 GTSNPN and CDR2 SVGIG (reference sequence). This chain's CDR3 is CAWSVGNDYEQYF. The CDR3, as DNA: TGTGCCTGGAGTGTGGGCAACGACTACGAGCAGTACTTC.

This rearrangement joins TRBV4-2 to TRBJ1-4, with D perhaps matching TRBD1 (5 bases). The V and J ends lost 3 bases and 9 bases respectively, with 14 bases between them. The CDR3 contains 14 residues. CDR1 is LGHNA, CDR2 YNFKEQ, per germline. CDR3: CASSQDTLSQKLFF. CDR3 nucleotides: TGTGCCAGCAGCCAGGACACTCTATCCCAAAAACTGTTTTTT.

The DNA of the CDR3 is TGTGCCAGCAGCCATCACGGGGACTCTGGGGCCAACGTCCTGACTTTC. Amino acids: CASSHHGDSGANVLTF. This chain uses TRBV3-1 (or the pseudogene TRBV3-2) with TRBJ2-6, with a tentative D call TRBD2 (5 bases). The CDR3 is made up of 16 amino acids. V was pared by 3 bases and J by 0 bases, with 9 bases between. The germline V gene has CDR1 LGHDT and CDR2 YNNKEL (reference sequence).

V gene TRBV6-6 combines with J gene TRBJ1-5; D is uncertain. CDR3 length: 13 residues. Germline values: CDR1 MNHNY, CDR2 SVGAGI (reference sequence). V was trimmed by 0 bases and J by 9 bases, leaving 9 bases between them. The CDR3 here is CASSYSRGGPQHF. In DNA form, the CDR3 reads TGTGCCAGCAGTTACTCGCGAGGTGGGCCCCAGCATTTT.

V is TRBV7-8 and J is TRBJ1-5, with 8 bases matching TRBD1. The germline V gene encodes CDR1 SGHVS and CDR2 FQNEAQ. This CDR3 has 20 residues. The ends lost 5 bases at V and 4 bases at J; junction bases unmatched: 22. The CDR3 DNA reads TGTGCCAGCAGCCGTGGACAGGGCACTGGCGCCCGTGCGTCGAATCAGCCCCAGCATTTT. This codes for CASSRGQGTGARASNQPQHF. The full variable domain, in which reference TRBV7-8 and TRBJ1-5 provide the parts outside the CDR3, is GAGVSQSPRYKVAKRGQDVALRCDPISGHVSLFWYQQALGQGPEFLTYFQNEAQLDKSGLPSDRFFAERPEGSVSTLKIQRTQQEDSAVYLCASSRGQGTGARASNQPQHFGDGTRLSIL.

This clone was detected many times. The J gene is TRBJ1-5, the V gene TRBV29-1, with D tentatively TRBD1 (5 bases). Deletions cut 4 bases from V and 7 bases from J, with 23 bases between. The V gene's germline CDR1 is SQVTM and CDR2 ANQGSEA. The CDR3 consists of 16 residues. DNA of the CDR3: TGCAGCGTTGTTGGGCAGGGAACCGCACACGGACAGCCCCAGCATTTT. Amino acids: CSVVGQGTAHGQPQHF. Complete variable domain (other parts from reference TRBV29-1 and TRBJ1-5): SAVISQKPSRDICQRGTSLTIQCQVDSQVTMMFWYRQQPGQSLTLIATANQGSEATYESGFVIDKFPISRPNLTFSTLTVSNMSPEDSSIYLCSVVGQGTAHGQPQHFGDGTRLSIL.

The CDR3 protein is CATSDHTRGSYNEQFF. As DNA, the CDR3 is TGTGCCACCAGTGACCATACCAGGGGTAGCTACAATGAGCAGTTCTTC. This chain links TRBV24-1 with TRBJ2-1, with D possibly being TRBD1 (6 bases). Germline lookup yields CDR1 KGHDR and CDR2 SFDVKD. The germline V and J ends were trimmed by 4 bases and 3 bases, with 15 bases remaining between them. This CDR3 is built from 16 residues.

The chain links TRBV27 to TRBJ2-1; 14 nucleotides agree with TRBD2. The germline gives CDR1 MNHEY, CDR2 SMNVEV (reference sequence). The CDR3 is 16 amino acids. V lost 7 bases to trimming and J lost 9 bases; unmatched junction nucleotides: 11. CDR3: CASTDGTSGGRGEQFF. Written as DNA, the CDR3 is TGTGCCAGCACCGACGGGACTAGCGGGGGCCGCGGTGAGCAGTTCTTC.

DNA for the CDR3: TGCGCCACGACAGGGACATTGAACACTGAAGCTTTCTTT. Protein product: CATTGTLNTEAFF. This chain joins TRBV10-2 and TRBJ1-1, with 7 bases lining up with TRBD1. CDR3 size: 13 residues. The junction had 5 bases not matched to a gene; V was cut back by 10 bases and J by 0 bases. The V gene's germline CDR1 is WSHSY and CDR2 SAAADI.

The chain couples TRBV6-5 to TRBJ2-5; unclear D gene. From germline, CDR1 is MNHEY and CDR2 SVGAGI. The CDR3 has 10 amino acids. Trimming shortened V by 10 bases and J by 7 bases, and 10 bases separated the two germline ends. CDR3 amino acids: CATTLGTQYF. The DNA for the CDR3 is TGTGCCACCACTCTAGGGACCCAGTACTTC.